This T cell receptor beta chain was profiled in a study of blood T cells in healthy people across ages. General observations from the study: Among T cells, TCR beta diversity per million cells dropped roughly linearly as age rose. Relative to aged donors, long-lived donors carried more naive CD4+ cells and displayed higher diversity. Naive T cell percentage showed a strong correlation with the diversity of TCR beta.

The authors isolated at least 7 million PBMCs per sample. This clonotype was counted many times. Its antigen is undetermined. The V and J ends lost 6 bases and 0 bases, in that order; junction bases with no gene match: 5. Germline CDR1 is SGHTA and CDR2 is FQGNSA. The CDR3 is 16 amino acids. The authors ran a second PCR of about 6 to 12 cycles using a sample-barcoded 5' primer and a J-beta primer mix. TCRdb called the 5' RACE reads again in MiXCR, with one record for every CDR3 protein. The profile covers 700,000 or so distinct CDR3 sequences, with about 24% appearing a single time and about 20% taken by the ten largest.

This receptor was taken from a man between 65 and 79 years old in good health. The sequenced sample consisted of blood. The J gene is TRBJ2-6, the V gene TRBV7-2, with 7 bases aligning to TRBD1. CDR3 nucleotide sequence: TGTGCCAGCAGTGGGACAGTGAGCTCTGGGGCCAACGTCCTGACTTTC. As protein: CASSGTVSSGANVLTF.